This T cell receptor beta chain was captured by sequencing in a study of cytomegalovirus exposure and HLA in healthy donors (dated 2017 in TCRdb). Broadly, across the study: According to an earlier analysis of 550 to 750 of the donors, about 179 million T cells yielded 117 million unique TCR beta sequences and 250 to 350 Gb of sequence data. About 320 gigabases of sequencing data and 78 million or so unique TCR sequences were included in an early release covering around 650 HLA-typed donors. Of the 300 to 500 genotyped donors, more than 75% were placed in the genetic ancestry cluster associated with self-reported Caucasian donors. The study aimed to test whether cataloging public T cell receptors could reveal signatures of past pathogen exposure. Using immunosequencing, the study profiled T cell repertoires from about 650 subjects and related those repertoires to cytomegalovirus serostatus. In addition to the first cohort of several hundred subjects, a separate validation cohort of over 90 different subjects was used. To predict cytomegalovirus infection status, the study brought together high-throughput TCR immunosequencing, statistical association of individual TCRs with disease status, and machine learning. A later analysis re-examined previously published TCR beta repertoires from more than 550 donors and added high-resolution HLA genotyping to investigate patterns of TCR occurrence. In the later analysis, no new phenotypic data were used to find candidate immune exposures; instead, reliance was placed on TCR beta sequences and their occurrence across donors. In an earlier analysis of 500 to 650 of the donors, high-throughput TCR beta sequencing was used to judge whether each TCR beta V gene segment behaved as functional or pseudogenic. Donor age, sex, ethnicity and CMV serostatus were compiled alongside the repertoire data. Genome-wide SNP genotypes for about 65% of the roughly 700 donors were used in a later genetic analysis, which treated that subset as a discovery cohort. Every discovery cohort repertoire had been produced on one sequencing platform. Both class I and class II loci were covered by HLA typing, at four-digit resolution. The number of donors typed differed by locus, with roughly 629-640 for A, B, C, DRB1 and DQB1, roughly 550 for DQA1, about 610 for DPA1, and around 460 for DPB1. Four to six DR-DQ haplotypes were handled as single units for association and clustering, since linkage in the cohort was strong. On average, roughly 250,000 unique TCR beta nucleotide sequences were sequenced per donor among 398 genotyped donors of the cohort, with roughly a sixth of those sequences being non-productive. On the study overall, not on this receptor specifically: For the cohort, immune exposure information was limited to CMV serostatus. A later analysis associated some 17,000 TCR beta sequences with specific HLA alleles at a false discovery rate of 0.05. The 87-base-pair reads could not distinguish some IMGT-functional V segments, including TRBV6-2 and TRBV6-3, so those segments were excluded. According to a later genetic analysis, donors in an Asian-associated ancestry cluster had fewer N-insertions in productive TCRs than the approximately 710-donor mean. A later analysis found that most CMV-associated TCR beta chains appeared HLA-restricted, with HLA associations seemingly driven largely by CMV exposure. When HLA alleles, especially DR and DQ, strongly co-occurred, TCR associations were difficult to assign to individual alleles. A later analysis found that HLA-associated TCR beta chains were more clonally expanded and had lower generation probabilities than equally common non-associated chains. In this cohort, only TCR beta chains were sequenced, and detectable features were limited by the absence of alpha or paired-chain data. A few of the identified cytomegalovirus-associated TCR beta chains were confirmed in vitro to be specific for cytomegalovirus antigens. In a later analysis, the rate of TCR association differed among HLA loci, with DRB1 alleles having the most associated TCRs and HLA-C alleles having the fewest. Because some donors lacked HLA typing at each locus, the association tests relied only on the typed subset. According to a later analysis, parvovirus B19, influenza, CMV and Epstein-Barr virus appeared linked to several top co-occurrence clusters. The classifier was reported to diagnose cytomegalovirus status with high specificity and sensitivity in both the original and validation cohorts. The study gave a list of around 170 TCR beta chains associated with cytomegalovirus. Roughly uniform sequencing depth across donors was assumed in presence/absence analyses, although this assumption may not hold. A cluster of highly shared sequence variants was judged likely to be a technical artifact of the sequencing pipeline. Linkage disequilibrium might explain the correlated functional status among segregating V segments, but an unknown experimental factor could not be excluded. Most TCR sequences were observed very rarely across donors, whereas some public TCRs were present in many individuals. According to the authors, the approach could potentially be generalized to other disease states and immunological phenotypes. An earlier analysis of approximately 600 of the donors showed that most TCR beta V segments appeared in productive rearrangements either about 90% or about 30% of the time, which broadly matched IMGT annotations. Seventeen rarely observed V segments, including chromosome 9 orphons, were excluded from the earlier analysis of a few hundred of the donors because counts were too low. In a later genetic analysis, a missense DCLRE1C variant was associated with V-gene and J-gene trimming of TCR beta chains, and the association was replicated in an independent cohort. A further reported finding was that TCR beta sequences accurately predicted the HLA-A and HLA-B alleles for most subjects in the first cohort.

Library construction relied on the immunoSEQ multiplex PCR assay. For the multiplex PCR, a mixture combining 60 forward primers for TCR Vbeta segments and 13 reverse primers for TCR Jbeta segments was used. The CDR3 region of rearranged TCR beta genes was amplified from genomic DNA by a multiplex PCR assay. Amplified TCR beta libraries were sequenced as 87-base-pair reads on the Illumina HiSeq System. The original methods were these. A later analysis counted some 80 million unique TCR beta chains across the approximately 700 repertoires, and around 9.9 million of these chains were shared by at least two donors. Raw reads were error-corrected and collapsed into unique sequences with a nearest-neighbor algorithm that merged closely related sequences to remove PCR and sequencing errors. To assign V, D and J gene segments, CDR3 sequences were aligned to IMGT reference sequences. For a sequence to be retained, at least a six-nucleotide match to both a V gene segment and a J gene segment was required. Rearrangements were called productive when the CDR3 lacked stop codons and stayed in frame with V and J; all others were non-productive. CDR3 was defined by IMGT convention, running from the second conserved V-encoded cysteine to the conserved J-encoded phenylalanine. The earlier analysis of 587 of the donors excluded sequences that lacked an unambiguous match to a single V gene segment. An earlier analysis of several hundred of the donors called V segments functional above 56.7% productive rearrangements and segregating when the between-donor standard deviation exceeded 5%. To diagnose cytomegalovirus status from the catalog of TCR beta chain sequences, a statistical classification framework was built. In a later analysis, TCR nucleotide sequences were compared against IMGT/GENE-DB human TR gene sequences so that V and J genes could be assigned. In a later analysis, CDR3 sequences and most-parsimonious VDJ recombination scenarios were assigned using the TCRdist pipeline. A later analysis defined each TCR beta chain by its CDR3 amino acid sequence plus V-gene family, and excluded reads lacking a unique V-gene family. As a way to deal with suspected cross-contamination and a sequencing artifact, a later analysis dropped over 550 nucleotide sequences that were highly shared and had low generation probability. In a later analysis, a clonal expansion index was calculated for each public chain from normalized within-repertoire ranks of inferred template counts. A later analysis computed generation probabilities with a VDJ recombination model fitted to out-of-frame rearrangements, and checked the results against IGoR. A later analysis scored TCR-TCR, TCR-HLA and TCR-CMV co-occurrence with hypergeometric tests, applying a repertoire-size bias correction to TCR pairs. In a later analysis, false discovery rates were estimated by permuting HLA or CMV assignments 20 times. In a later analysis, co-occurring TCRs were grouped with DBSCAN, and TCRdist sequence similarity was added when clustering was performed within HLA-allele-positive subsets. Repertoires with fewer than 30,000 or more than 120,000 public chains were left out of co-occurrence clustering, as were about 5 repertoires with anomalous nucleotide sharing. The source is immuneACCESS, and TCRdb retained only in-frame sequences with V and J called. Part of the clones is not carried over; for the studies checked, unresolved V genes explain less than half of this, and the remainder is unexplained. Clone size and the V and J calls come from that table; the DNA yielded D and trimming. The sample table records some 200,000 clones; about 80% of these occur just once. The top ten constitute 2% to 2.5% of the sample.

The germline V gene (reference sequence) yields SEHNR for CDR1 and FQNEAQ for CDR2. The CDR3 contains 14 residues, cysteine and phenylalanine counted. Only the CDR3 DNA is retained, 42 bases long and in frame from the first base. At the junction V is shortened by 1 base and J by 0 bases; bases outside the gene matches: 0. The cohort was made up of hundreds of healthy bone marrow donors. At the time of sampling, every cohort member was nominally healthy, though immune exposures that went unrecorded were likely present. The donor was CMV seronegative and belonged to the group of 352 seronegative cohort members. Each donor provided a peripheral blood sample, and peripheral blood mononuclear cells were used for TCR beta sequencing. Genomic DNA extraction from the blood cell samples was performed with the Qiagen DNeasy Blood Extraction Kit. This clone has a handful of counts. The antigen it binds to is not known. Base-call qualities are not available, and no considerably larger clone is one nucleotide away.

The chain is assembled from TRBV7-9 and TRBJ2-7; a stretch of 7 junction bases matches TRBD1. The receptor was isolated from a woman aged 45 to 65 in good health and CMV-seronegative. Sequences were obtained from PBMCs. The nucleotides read TGTGCCAGCAGCTTAGACAGGGGCTCCTACGAGCAGTACTTC. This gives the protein CASSLDRGSYEQYF.